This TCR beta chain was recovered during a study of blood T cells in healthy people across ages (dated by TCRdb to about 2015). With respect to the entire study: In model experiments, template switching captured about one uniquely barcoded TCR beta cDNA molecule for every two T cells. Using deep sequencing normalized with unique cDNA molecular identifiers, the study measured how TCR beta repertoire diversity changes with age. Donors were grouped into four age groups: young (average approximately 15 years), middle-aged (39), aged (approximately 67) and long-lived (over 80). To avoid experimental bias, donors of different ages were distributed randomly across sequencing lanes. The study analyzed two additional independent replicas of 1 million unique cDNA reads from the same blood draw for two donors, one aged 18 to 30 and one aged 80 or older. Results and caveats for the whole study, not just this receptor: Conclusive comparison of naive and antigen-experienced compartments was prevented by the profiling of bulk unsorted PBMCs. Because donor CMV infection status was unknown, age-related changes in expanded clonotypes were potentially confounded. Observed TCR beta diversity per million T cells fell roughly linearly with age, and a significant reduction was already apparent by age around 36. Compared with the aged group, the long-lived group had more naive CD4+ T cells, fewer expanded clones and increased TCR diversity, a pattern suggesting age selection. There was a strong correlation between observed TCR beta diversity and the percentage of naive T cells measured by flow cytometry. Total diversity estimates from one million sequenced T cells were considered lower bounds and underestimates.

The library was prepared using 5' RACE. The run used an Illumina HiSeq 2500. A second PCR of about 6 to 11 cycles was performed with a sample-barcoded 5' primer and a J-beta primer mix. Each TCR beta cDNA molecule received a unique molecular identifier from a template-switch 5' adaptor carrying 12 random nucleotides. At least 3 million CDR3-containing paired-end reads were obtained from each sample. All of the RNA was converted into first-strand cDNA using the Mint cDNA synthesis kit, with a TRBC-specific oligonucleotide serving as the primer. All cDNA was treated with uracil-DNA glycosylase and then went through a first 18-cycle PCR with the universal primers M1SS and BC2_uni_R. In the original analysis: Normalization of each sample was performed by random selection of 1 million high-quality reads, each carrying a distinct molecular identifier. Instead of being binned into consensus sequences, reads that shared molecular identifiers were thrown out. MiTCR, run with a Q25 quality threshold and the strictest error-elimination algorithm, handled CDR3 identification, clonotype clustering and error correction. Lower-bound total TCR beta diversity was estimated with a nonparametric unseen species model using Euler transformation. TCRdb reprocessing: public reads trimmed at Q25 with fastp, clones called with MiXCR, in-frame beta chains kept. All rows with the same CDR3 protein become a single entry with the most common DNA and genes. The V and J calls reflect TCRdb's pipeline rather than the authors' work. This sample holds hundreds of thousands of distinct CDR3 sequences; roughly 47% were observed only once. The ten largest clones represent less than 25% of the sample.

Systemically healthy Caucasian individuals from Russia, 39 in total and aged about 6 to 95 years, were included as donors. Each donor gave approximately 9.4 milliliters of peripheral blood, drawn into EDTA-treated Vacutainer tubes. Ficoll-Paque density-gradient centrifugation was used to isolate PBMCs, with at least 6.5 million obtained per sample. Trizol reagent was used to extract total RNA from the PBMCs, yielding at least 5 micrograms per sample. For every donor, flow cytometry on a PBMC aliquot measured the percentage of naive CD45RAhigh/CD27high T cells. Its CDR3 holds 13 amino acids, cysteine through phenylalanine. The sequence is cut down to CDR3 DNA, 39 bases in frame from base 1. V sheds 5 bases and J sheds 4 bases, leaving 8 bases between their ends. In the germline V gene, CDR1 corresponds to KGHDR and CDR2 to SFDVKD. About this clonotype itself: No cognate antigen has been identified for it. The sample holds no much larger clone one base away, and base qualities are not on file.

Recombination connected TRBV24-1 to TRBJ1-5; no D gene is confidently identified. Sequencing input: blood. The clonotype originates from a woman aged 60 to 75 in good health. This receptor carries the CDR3 CATSGRDNQPQHF. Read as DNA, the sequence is TGTGCCACCAGTGGGAGGGATAATCAGCCCCAGCATTTT.